Given below is one T cell receptor (beta chain) in context. Its antigen is unknown. These data originate in a study of T cell clonotyping in hematopoietic cell transplantation. Sequencing was performed with immunoSEQ multiplex PCR; in TCRdb, only in-frame clones are kept and a portion is missing. The sample shows roughly 15,000 clones, over 65% of them seen only once. Study results and limitations: CD4 and CD8 repertoire contributions could not be separated without sorting. At the given depth, recipient repertoires were over 95% de novo clonotypes. Pathologically expanded recipient clonotypes increased progressively from day 30 to day 180 as diversity fell. Higher Inverse Simpson Index values in graft donor and pretransplant recipient predicted broader posttransplant TCR diversity.

This clonotype was obtained from a male patient aged 60-69 years who had an allogeneic stem cell transplant from a related donor, so the T cells may come from the graft donor. Some clones in this sample may be carry-over from other donors' samples. This sample comprised PBMCs, obtained 100 days after allogeneic stem cell transplant.

CDR3 sequence (DNA): TGTGCCAGCAGCTTATGCAGGAGGGATAGCAATCAGCCCCAGCATTTT. It specifies CASSLCRRDSNQPQHF. J is TRBJ1-5 and V is TRBV13; D gene unclear. Per the germline V gene, CDR1 is PRHDT and CDR2 is FYEKMQ (reference sequence). This CDR3 has 16 residues. V shed 2 bases and J shed 0 bases, with 11 bases lying between them.